This T cell receptor (beta chain) was sequenced during a study of blood T cell repertoires in COVID-19. About the research overall: The United States, Italy and Spain provided the acute and convalescent COVID-19 samples. Sources were T cells, B-cell-depleted T cells, or PBMCs; the material itself was cDNA or gDNA.

CDR3 size: 15 residues. Germline V gene sequence: CDR1 SGDLS, CDR2 YYNGEE. Losses at the gene ends were 0 bases for V and 4 bases for J; bases not matched to a gene: 4. Profiling relied on immunoSEQ multiplex PCR, and the TCRdb table lists in-frame clones only, not all of them. The sample records about 140,000 clones, roughly three quarters being singletons. The clonotype originates from a man aged 50 to 60 with active or convalescent COVID-19. The chain is built from TRBV9 and TRBJ2-7; 10 bases are shared with TRBD2. The specimen sequenced was peripheral blood. This CDR3 is CASSVVASGSYEQYF. CDR3 coding DNA: TGTGCCAGCAGCGTAGTGGCTAGCGGGAGTTACGAGCAGTACTTC.